The rows below give T cell receptor beta chains drawn from one sample of a study of T cells expressing NK-cell markers. TCRdb re-analyzed the 5' RACE reads; it lists each CDR3 protein once, without DNA. Its clone listing holds about 260,000 distinct CDR3 sequences. The sample comprised blood T cells: a sorted CD56 or NKG2C T cell subset, CD4+ or CD8+ T cells, or bulk PBMC T cells (not recorded which). Receptor source: a man aged 18 to 35 in good health. Both conserved end residues are part of each CDR3.

>TRBJ2-7|TRBV4-2
CASSQDRVVHEQYF
>TRBJ1-2|TRBV5-1
CASSPDSSWGYTF
>TRBJ2-3|TRBV5-5
CASSSGAMSDTQYF
>TRBJ2-5|TRBV11-2
CASSLVYETQYF
>TRBJ1-1|TRBV12-3/TRBV12-4
CASTLIGGNTEAFF
>TRBJ1-1|TRBV29-1
CSVVLALNTEAFF
>TRBJ2-3|TRBV5-4
CASSYVTGGDTQYF
>TRBJ2-1|TRBV29-1
CSVVGSLFDEQFF
>TRBJ2-7|TRBV29-1
CSVRSGSHYEQYF
>TRBJ2-1|TRBV5-8
CASSFFNEQFF
>TRBJ1-6|TRBV5-1
CASSTSWRDSPLHF
>TRBJ1-1|TRBV6-5
CASSYSTGWRGTEAFF
>TRBJ1-1|TRBV5-1
CASSYIDGLSTEAFF
>TRBJ2-1|TRBV10-3
CAIRGEVNEQFF
>TRBJ1-5|TRBV29-1
CSVARGADQPQHF
>TRBJ1-1|TRBV12-3/TRBV12-4
CASTGGLMNTEAFF
>TRBJ2-1|TRBV12-3/TRBV12-4
CASGLAGGNEQFF
>TRBJ2-1|TRBV2
CASRLLAGGLNEQFF
>TRBJ1-1|TRBV6-4
CARQHHRVLNTEAFF
>TRBJ2-1|TRBV5-1
CASSSLGTGESEQFF
>TRBJ2-1|TRBV5-6
CASSSYAAEQFF
>TRBJ2-3|TRBV6-1
CASSEYKGTDTQYF
>TRBJ2-1|TRBV11-2
CASSLVGGLSYNEQFF
>TRBJ2-5|TRBV24-1
CATSRGSETQYF
>TRBJ2-1|TRBV7-8
CASSPQSGGTEKNEQFF
>TRBJ2-1|TRBV25-1
CASSEVGTVYNEQFF
>TRBJ2-7|TRBV20-1
CSASEPTSSYEQYF
>TRBJ2-7|TRBV15
CATSRAGTSEQYF